These 17 T cell receptor beta chains were sequenced from one sample in a study of cytomegalovirus exposure and HLA in healthy donors. PCR involved 60 Vbeta and 13 Jbeta primers. The method was immunoSEQ multiplex PCR; TCRdb's version includes in-frame clones alone and lacks a portion of them. Of some 180,000 clones listed, approximately 77% were seen once; the top ten hold more than 3%. The sequenced sample was PBMCs. These receptors originate from a man in his forties in good health and CMV-seropositive.

The chain employs TRBV6-5 and TRBJ2-5; possible D gene TRBD2, 6 bases. The V end lost 7 bases, the J end lost 5 bases, and 20 bases lay between the germline ends. The CDR3 length is 15 residues. CDR1 is MNHEY and CDR2 is SVGAGI in the germline V gene. This CDR3 reads CASTWGVGKMETQYF. CDR3 coding DNA: TGTGCCAGCACCTGGGGGGTTGGGAAGATGGAGACCCAGTACTTC.

CDR3 nucleotides: TGCGCCAGCAGCCAAGATGAACAGATCAAAAACATTCAGTACTTC. The encoded protein is CASSQDEQIKNIQYF. This chain connects TRBV4-1 to TRBJ2-4; D is unresolved. Germline V gene data show CDR1 as MGHRA and CDR2 as YSYEKL. The CDR3 is 15 residues long. Trimming left V 0 bases short and J 3 bases short, with 9 bases between.

This chain links TRBV9 with TRBJ2-1; 7 bases agree with TRBD1. Losses at the gene ends were 4 bases for V and 0 bases for J; bases not matched to a gene: 4. The CDR3 runs 15 residues. From germline, CDR1 is SGDLS and CDR2 YYNGEE. The CDR3 coding sequence is TGTGCCAGCAGCCCGGGACAGCGCTCCTACAATGAGCAGTTCTTC. Translating gives CASSPGQRSYNEQFF.

The V call is TRBV4-1, the J call TRBJ2-4, with TRBD1 identical over 11 bases. Trimming cost V 0 bases and J 3 bases; bases outside gene matches: 4. This CDR3 is 17 amino acids long. CDR1 and CDR2 (germline): MGHRA, YSYEKL. The DNA of the CDR3 is TGCGCCAGCAGCCAAGAGGGGACAGGGGGGTTCAAAAACATTCAGTACTTC. The encoded protein is CASSQEGTGGFKNIQYF.

CDR3 nucleotides: TGTGCCAGCAGTCCCCTGGAAGGGGGGGACGAGCAGTACTTC. Its translation: CASSPLEGGDEQYF. This chain uses TRBV27 with TRBJ2-7, with D possibly being TRBD2 (7 bases). This CDR3 is built from 14 residues. Germline CDR1 is MNHEY and CDR2 is SMNVEV (reference sequence). V was cut by 5 bases and J by 5 bases, with 16 bases left in between.

This clone was seen only a few times. The chain combines TRBV7-9 with TRBJ1-4, with 7 bases lining up with TRBD1. The CDR3 is 14 amino acids. The ends lost 1 base at V and 5 bases at J; junction bases unmatched: 1. Germline CDR1 is SEHNR and CDR2 is FQNEAQ (reference sequence). CDR3 in amino acids: CASSLVQGNEKLFF. The CDR3 bases are TGTGCCAGCAGCTTAGTACAGGGGAATGAAAAACTGTTTTTT.

As regards this clone: This sample includes further DNA sequences coding for the same CDR3. V usage is TRBV28 and J usage is TRBJ2-7, with D perhaps matching TRBD1 (6 bases). Trimming took 3 bases from V and 2 from J, leaving 17 bases between them. CDR1 MDHEN and CDR2 SYDVKM come from the germline V gene. This CDR3 contains 16 residues. CDR3 protein: CASSFPGQGTAYEQYF. The CDR3 DNA reads TGTGCCAGCAGTTTTCCCGGGCAGGGGACGGCCTACGAGCAGTACTTC. Supplemented by reference TRBV28 and TRBJ2-7, the full variable domain reads DVKVTQSSRYLVKRTGEKVFLECVQDMDHENMFWYRQDPGLGLRLIYFSYDVKMKEKGDIPEGYSVSREKKERFSLILESASTNQTSMYLCASSFPGQGTAYEQYFGPGTRLTVT.

This chain links TRBV15 with TRBJ2-5; 8 positions match TRBD1. The CDR3 is 14 residues long. The V segment lost 4 bases and the J segment 4 bases; nucleotides outside the gene matches: 5. The germline V gene has CDR1 LNHNV and CDR2 YYDKDF (reference sequence). The CDR3 nucleotides are TGTGCCACCAGCACCTCAGGGGGCCCAGAGACCCAGTACTTC. This gives the protein CATSTSGGPETQYF.

This rearrangement joins TRBV7-2 to TRBJ2-3; D possibly corresponds to TRBD2 (6 bases). The CDR3 extends over 15 amino acids. Germline V gene sequence: CDR1 SGHTA, CDR2 FQGNSA. Trimming stripped 4 bases from V and 10 bases from J, with 21 bases between. The DNA for the CDR3 is TGTGCCAGCAGCTCGCGTCCCCGGGACTCTCGATCGCAGTATTTT. It specifies CASSSRPRDSRSQYF.

This rearrangement joins TRBV4-2 to TRBJ1-2; D not certain. Trimming took 0 bases from V and 11 from J, leaving 16 bases between them. This CDR3 is 14 amino acids long. Per germline, CDR1 LGHNA and CDR2 YNFKEQ. CDR3 coding DNA: TGTGCCAGCAGCCAAGATCGGAGGGAATGCGGATACACCTTC. Translation gives CASSQDRRECGYTF.

The J gene is TRBJ2-7, the V gene TRBV5-1; D possibly corresponds to TRBD2 (5 bases). Germline values: CDR1 SGHRS, CDR2 YFSETQ. V dropped 0 bases and J dropped 7 bases, with 17 bases sitting between them. The CDR3 runs to 15 residues. The chain's CDR3 is CASSLAAGLGGEQYF. CDR3 nucleotides: TGCGCCAGCAGCTTGGCGGCGGGCCTAGGCGGGGAGCAGTACTTC.

The rearrangement joins TRBV18 to TRBJ1-6; D is uncertain. CDR3 length equals 16 residues. The germline V gene encodes CDR1 KGHSH and CDR2 LQKENI. The V end lost 4 bases, the J end lost 0 bases, and 10 bases lay between the germline ends. The CDR3 nucleotides read TGTGCCAGCTCACAAACACAGAGCTCCTATAATTCACCCCTCCACTTT. This codes for CASSQTQSSYNSPLHF.

V is TRBV7-8 and J is TRBJ2-7; tentatively, D is TRBD2 (6 bases). V lost 4 bases to trimming and J lost 9 bases, with 10 bases between them. This CDR3 spans 11 amino acids. Germline loops: CDR1 SGHVS, CDR2 FQNEAQ. This CDR3 is CASSSGSSQYF. The CDR3 DNA reads TGTGCCAGCAGCTCCGGGAGCTCGCAGTACTTC.

This clone was counted between two and nine times. The chain carries TRBV28 and TRBJ2-3, with 8 bases that match TRBD1. The CDR3 has 19 residues. With 4 bases clipped from V and 1 base from J, the junction kept 16 bases outside the gene matches. Germline CDR1 reads MDHEN; CDR2 reads SYDVKM. CDR3 sequence (DNA): TGTGCCAGCAGTTCCACTCATATCCGACAGGGGAGAGGCACAGATACGCAGTATTTT. Amino acid sequence: CASSSTHIRQGRGTDTQYF.

The genes are TRBV7-7 and TRBJ2-5, with 7 bases fitting TRBD1. Trimming removed 5 bases from V and 3 bases from J; junction bases left unmatched: 3. The CDR3 sequence is 13 residues long. The V gene's germline CDR1 is SSHAT and CDR2 FNYEAQ (reference sequence). For the CDR3, the DNA is TGTGCCAGCAGCCTTGACAGGGAAGAGACCCAGTACTTC. Translating gives CASSLDREETQYF.

The rearrangement uses TRBV10-3 and TRBJ2-3; the match to TRBD2 covers 7 bases. J was trimmed by 1 base and V by 2 bases; bases with no gene match: 0. The CDR3 loop spans 14 amino acids. Germline CDR1 and CDR2: ENHRY and SYGVKD. This chain's CDR3 is CAISETSGTDTQYF. In DNA form, the CDR3 reads TGTGCCATCAGTGAGACTAGCGGCACAGATACGCAGTATTTT.

This chain uses TRBV5-1 with TRBJ2-7, with 8 bases identical to TRBD2. V dropped 4 bases and J dropped 6; count of bases not matched to a gene: 9. Germline CDR1 and CDR2: SGHRS and YFSETQ. The CDR3 sequence is 14 residues long. This CDR3 is CASSPGGHESEQYF. The CDR3 DNA is TGCGCCAGCAGCCCGGGGGGGCACGAGAGCGAGCAGTACTTC.